The 22 T cell receptor beta chains below all came from one sample that was sequenced in a study of cytomegalovirus exposure and HLA in healthy donors. In the PCR, 60 Vbeta and 13 Jbeta primers were used. Using immunoSEQ multiplex PCR, the repertoire was profiled, and TCRdb retains in-frame clones only, with some absent. The top ten hold roughly 0.71% of the sample, which has approximately 220,000 clones, approximately 83% seen once. The sequenced material came from PBMCs. The source of these receptors is a boy aged 2 to 10 in good health and CMV-seronegative.

This sequence joins TRBV6-6 and TRBJ2-3, with a possible D match to TRBD2 (6 bases). CDR3 length: 14 amino acids. CDR1 MNHNY and CDR2 SVGAGI come from the germline V gene (reference sequence). The V gene lost 2 bases and the J gene lost 10 bases, with 16 bases spanning the gap. This chain's CDR3 is CASSYHPSRESQYF. DNA for the CDR3: TGTGCCAGCAGTTACCATCCTAGCCGGGAGTCGCAGTATTTT.

The genes are TRBV5-1 and TRBJ2-2; a possible D gene is TRBD1 (5 bases). This CDR3 region has 14 residues. Trimming took off 0 bases at V and 7 bases at J, with 10 bases between the two ends. Per the germline V gene, CDR1 is SGHRS and CDR2 is YFSETQ. The CDR3 coding sequence is TGCGCCAGCAGCTTGGTGTGGGGCGGCGGGGAGCTGTTTTTT. Its protein product is CASSLVWGGGELFF.

This rearrangement joins TRBV5-6 to TRBJ2-1, with 9 bases that match TRBD2. The germline V gene encodes CDR1 SGHDT and CDR2 YYEEEE. The trim removed 4 bases at V and 4 bases at J, leaving 3 bases unmatched. CDR3 length equals 14 residues. CDR3 nucleotides: TGTGCCAGCAGCCCGGGACTAGCTTACAATGAGCAGTTCTTC. Its translation: CASSPGLAYNEQFF.

The chain recombines TRBV5-6 with TRBJ1-4, with 8 bases fitting TRBD1. This CDR3 has 18 amino acids. From germline, CDR1 is SGHDT and CDR2 YYEEEE. Germline trimming cut 3 bases from V and 1 base from J; bases unmatched to any gene: 11. CDR3 loop: CASSSYQGAKVTNEKLFF. The CDR3 DNA reads as TGTGCCAGCAGCTCGTATCAGGGGGCGAAAGTAACTAATGAAAAACTGTTTTTT.

The chain joins TRBV19 to TRBJ2-2; D possibly corresponds to TRBD2 (7 bases). Germline CDR1 is LNHDA and CDR2 is SQIVND (reference sequence). With 10 bases removed from V and 1 base from J, the gap between germline ends came to 13 bases. This CDR3 has 14 residues. CDR3 sequence (DNA): TGTGCCACCGGGGGGCGGGAGAACACCGGGGAGCTGTTTTTT. Translated: CATGGRENTGELFF.

The rearrangement uses TRBV19 and TRBJ2-6; D gene uncertain. Germline V lookup: CDR1 LNHDA, CDR2 SQIVND (reference sequence). Trimming removed 9 bases from V and 4 bases from J, with 22 bases in between. The CDR3 covers 17 residues. CDR3: CASGFLTDPRGANVLTF. The CDR3, as DNA: TGTGCCAGCGGGTTCCTCACTGATCCAAGGGGGGCCAACGTCCTGACTTTC.

The chain recombines TRBV5-4 with TRBJ2-3; tentatively, D is TRBD2 (7 bases). The V gene lost 0 bases and the J gene lost 6 bases, with 14 bases spanning the gap. This CDR3 is built from 15 residues. Per the germline V gene, CDR1 is SGHNT and CDR2 is YYREEE (reference sequence). CDR3: CASSLVGGAGDTQYF. The CDR3 region has the DNA TGTGCCAGCAGCTTGGTAGGGGGGGCGGGCGATACGCAGTATTTT.

The chain recombines TRBV19 with TRBJ2-5; perhaps TRBD1 as D (7 bases). The DNA end is more similar to TRBJ2-7, so the J call may be wrong. CDR3 size: 15 residues. Looked up from germline, CDR1 is LNHDA and CDR2 is SQIVND (reference sequence). CDR3 coding DNA: TGTGCCAGTAGTATGCGGGGACAGCCTACCTACGAGCAGTACTTC. Translating gives CASSMRGQPTYEQYF.

The chain links TRBV14 to TRBJ1-6; D is ambiguous. V was cut by 1 base and J by 10 bases, with 11 bases left in between. Germline CDR1 reads SGHDN; CDR2 reads FVKESK. This CDR3 region has 14 residues. The CDR3 bases are TGTGCCAGCAGCCAAGTCCTCCGCGGCTCACCCCTCCACTTT. Translation gives CASSQVLRGSPLHF.

The chain is built from TRBV30 and TRBJ1-6, with 9 bases that match TRBD1. After removal of 2 bases from V and 7 bases from J, the junction contained 6 bases not matched to a gene. CDR1 and CDR2 (germline): GTSNPN, SVGIG (reference sequence). This CDR3 is built from 15 residues. CDR3 sequence: CAWSSSGTGNSPLHF. The CDR3 DNA sequence: TGTGCCTGGAGTTCGAGCGGGACAGGGAATTCACCCCTCCACTTT.

The count of this clone is one. CDR3 region: CASSLLADRYGYTF. The CDR3 nucleotides are TGTGCCAGCAGCTTACTAGCAGACCGCTATGGCTACACCTTC. The V call is TRBV7-2, the J call TRBJ1-2; D not certain. The germline V gene has CDR1 SGHTA and CDR2 FQGNSA. The CDR3 runs 14 residues. Trimming stripped 2 bases from V and 4 bases from J, with 11 bases between.

The chain is built from TRBV6-1 and TRBJ1-2; D uncertain. Germline V lookup: CDR1 MNHNS, CDR2 SASEGT. The CDR3 spans 12 residues. V gave up 3 bases and J gave up 3 bases, with 5 bases separating them. CDR3 amino acids: CASSDFDYGYTF. The CDR3 DNA follows: TGTGCCAGCAGTGATTTCGACTATGGCTACACCTTC.

The CDR3 sequence is CASSLMGGVGTEAFF. The CDR3 nucleotides are TGTGCCAGCAGCTTAATGGGGGGGGTGGGCACTGAAGCTTTCTTT. The rearrangement uses TRBV7-3 and TRBJ1-1; D possibly corresponds to TRBD1 (5 bases). Per the germline V gene, CDR1 is SGHTA and CDR2 is FQGTGA. This CDR3 has 15 amino acids. Trimming took 1 base from V and 4 from J, leaving 13 bases between them. The variable domain in full, completed from reference TRBV7-3 and TRBJ1-1, reads GAGVSQTPSNKVTEKGKYVELRCDPISGHTALYWYRQSLGQGPEFLIYFQGTGAADDSGLPNDRFFAVRPEGSVSTLKIQRTERGDSAVYLCASSLMGGVGTEAFFGQGTRLTVV.

This chain uses TRBV11-2 with TRBJ2-7; 9 nucleotides match TRBD1. The CDR3 has 14 amino acids. V was pared by 5 bases and J by 2 bases, with 4 bases of the junction left unmatched. CDR1 is SGHAT and CDR2 is FQNNGV in the germline V gene. This chain's CDR3 is CASSIGQGTYEQYF. DNA for the CDR3: TGTGCCAGCAGCATAGGACAGGGGACCTACGAGCAGTACTTC.

V and J are TRBV11-3 and TRBJ2-5; 10 nucleotides agree with TRBD2. CDR1 and CDR2 from the germline V gene are SGHNT and YENEEA. The CDR3 covers 15 residues. V was clipped by 4 bases and J by 2 bases; unmatched bases: 4. The CDR3 DNA is TGTGCCAGCAGCTCAGGACTAGCGGCTCAAGAGACCCAGTACTTC. Translation gives CASSSGLAAQETQYF. Variable domain in full (rest from reference TRBV11-3 and TRBJ2-5): EAGVVQSPRYKIIEKKQPVAFWCNPISGHNTLYWYLQNLGQGPELLIRYENEEAVDDSQLPKDRFSAERLKGVDSTLKIQPAELGDSAVYLCASSSGLAAQETQYFGPGTRLLVL.

J is TRBJ2-1 and V is TRBV6-5; 7 bases map to TRBD2. The ends lost 2 bases at V and 0 bases at J; junction bases unmatched: 1. The V gene's germline CDR1 is MNHEY and CDR2 SVGAGI. CDR3 length: 15 amino acids. The CDR3 reads CASSYAGDSYNEQFF. Written as DNA, the CDR3 is TGTGCCAGCAGTTACGCGGGGGACTCCTACAATGAGCAGTTCTTC.

The chain is built from TRBV19 and TRBJ1-5; TRBD1 might be the D (5 bases). The CDR3 runs 14 residues. Per the germline V gene, CDR1 is LNHDA and CDR2 is SQIVND (reference sequence). V lost 6 bases to trimming and J lost 5 bases, with 14 bases between them. As DNA, the CDR3 is TGTGCCAGTAGGTTCGTGGGGGGTGATCAGCCCCAGCATTTT. Amino acids: CASRFVGGDQPQHF.

The chain carries TRBV7-9 and TRBJ1-1; D is uncertain. CDR3 length equals 13 residues. Trimming took off 4 bases at V and 10 bases at J, with 16 bases between the two ends. The germline gives CDR1 SEHNR, CDR2 FQNEAQ (reference sequence). The CDR3 sequence: CASSSAAPPAAFF. CDR3 bases: TGTGCCAGCAGCTCTGCGGCACCGCCCGCAGCTTTCTTT.

The rearrangement links TRBV27 to TRBJ2-4; 8 nucleotides agree with TRBD1. Trimming took 5 bases from V and 8 from J; bases not matched to a gene: 8. Germline loops: CDR1 MNHEY, CDR2 SMNVEV (reference sequence). The CDR3 is 14 residues long. The CDR3 DNA reads as TGTGCCAGCAGTCCCGGACAGGGTCGGGACATTCAGTACTTC. This encodes CASSPGQGRDIQYF.

The chain carries TRBV19 and TRBJ2-7; TRBD1 aligns across 8 bases. Germline trimming cut 9 bases from V and 0 bases from J; bases unmatched to any gene: 4. Germline lookup yields CDR1 LNHDA and CDR2 SQIVND (reference sequence). The CDR3 has 13 amino acids. CDR3 in DNA: TGTGCCAGCCGACAGGGGCCCTCCTACGAGCAGTACTTC. Translated: CASRQGPSYEQYF.

The chain recombines TRBV9 with TRBJ2-1, with 11 bases fitting TRBD2. V shed 5 bases, J shed 4 bases, and the junction held 5 bases outside the gene matches. This CDR3 has 15 amino acids. From germline, CDR1 is SGDLS and CDR2 YYNGEE. The CDR3 sequence is CASSSSGGSYNEQFF. The DNA for the CDR3 is TGTGCCAGCAGTTCTAGCGGGGGGAGTTACAATGAGCAGTTCTTC.

The sample holds a few counts of this clone. The rearrangement uses TRBV5-1 and TRBJ1-5; TRBD1 agrees at 7 bases. This CDR3 comprises 17 residues. The V gene's germline CDR1 is SGHRS and CDR2 YFSETQ. V was clipped by 0 bases and J by 3 bases; unmatched bases: 9. This CDR3 reads CASSLGGLQGYNQPQHF. CDR3 DNA: TGCGCCAGCAGCTTGGGGGGCCTACAGGGGTACAATCAGCCCCAGCATTTT.